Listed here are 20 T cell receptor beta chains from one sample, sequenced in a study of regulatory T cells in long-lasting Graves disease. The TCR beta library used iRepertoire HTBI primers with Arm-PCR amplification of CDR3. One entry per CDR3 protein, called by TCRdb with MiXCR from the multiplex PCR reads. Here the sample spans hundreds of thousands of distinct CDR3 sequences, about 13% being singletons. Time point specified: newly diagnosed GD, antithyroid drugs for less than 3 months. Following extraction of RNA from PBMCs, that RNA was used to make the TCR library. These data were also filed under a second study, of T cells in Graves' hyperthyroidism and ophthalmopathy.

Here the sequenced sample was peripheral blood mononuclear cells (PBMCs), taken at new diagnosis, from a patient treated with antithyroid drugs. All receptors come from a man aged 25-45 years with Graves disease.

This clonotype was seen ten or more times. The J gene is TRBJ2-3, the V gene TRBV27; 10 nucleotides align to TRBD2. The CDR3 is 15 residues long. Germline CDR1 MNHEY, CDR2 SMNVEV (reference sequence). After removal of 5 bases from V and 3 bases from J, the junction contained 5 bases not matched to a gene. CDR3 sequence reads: CASSPYSGRTDTQYF. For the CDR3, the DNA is TGTGCCAGCAGTCCCTATAGCGGGAGGACAGATACGCAGTATTTT.

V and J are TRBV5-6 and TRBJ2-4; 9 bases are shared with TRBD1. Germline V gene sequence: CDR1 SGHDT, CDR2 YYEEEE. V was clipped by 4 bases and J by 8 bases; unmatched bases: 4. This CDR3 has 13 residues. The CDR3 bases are TGTGCCAGCAGCCGGGACAGGGAGGACATTCAGTACTTC. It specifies CASSRDREDIQYF. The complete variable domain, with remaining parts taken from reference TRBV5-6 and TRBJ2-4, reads DAGVTQSPTHLIKTRGQQVTLRCSPKSGHDTVSWYQQALGQGPQFIFQYYEEEERQRGNFPDRFSGHQFPNYSSELNVNALLLGDSALYLCASSRDREDIQYFGAGTRLSVL.

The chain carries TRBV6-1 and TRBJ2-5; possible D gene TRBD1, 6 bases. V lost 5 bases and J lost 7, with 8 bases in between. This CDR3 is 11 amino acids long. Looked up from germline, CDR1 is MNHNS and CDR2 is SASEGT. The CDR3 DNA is TGTGCCAGCAGTCAAGGGGGGACCCAGTACTTC. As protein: CASSQGGTQYF.

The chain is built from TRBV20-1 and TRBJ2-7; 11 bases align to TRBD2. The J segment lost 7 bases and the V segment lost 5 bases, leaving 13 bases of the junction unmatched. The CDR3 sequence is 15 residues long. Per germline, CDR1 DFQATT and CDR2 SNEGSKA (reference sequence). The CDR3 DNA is TGCAGTGCTGGAAGTAGCGGGAGGGTCCCTAGGGAGCAGTACTTC. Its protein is CSAGSSGRVPREQYF.

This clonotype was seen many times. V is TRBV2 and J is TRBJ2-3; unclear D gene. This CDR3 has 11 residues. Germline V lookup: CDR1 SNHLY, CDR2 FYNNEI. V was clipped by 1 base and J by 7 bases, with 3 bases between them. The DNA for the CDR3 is TGTGCCAGCAGTGAAGAGAATACGCAGTATTTT. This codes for CASSEENTQYF.

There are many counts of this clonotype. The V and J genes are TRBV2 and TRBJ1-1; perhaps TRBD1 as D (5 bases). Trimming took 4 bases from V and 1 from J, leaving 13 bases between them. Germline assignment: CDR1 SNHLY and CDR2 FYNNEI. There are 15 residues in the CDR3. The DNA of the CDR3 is TGTGCCAGCAGTGGTCAGGGCGCTCCGAACACTGAAGCTTTCTTT. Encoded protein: CASSGQGAPNTEAFF.

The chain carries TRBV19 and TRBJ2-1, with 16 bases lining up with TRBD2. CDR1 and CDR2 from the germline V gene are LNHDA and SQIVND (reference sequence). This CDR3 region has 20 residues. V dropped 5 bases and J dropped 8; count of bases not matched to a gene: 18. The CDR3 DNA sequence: TGTGCCAGTAGTGGCAGAAGGTCCGGGACTAGCGGGAGGGCCGGGGATGAGCAGTTCTTC. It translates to CASSGRRSGTSGRAGDEQFF.

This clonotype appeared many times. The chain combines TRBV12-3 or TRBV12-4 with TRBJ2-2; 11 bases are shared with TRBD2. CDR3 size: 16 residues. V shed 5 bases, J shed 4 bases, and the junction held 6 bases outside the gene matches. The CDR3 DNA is TGTGCCAGCAGTCGTGGACTAGCGGGTTTCACCGGGGAGCTGTTTTTT. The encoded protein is CASSRGLAGFTGELFF.

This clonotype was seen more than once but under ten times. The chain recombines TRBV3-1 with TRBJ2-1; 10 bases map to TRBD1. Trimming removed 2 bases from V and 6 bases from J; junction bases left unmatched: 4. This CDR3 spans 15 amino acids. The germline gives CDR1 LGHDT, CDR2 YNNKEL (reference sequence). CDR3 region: CASSQRTGGGNEQFF. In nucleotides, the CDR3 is TGTGCCAGCAGCCAAAGGACAGGGGGGGGCAATGAGCAGTTCTTC.

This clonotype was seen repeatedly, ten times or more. The DNA of the CDR3 is TGTGCCAGCAGTTCCTATTCCCTGAAGCAGTTCTTC. As protein: CASSSYSLKQFF. V usage is TRBV28 and J usage is TRBJ2-1; D ambiguous. CDR1 is MDHEN and CDR2 is SYDVKM in the germline V gene. This CDR3 region has 12 residues. The V end was cut by 4 bases, the J end by 11 bases, with 12 bases between.

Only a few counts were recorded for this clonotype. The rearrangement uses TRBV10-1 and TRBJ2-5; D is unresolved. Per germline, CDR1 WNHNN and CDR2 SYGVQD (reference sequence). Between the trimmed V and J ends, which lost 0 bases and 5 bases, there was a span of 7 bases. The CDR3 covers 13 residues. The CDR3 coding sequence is TGCGCCAGCAGTGAGTCTTGGCGGGAGACCCAGTACTTC. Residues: CASSESWRETQYF.

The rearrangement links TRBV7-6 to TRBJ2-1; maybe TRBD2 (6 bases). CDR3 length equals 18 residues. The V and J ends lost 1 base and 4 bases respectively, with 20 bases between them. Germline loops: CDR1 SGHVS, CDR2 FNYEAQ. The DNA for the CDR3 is TGTGCCAGCAGCTTAGATAGGGACTCCTCATTGGGATACAATGAGCAGTTCTTC. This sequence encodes CASSLDRDSSLGYNEQFF.

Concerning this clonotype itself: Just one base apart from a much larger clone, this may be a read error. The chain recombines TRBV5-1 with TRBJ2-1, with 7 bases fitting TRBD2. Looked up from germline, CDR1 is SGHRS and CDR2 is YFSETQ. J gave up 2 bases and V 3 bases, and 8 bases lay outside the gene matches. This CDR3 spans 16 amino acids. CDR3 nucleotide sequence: TGCGCCAGCAGCTCGGGGAGCGGGAACACCTACAATGAGCAGTTCTTC. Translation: CASSSGSGNTYNEQFF.

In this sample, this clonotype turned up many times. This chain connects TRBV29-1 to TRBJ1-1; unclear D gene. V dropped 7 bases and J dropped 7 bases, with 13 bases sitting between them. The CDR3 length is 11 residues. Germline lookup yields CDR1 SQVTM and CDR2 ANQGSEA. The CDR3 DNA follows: TGCAGCGCCTCAAGCCGCGGTGAAGCTTTCTTT. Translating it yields CSASSRGEAFF.

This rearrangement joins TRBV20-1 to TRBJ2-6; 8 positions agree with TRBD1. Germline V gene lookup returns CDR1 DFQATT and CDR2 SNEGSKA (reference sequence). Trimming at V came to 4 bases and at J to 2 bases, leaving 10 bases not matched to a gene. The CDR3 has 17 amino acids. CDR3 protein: CSATGQGETAGANVLTF. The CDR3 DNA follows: TGCAGTGCTACAGGACAGGGCGAGACAGCTGGGGCCAACGTCCTGACTTTC.

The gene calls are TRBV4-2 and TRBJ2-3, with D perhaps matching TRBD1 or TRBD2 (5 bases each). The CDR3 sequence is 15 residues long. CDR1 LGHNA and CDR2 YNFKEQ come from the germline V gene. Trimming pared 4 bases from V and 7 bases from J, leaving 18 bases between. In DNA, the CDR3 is TGTGCCAGCAGCCCCGAATCCCCTGGGGGATATACGCAGTATTTT. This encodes CASSPESPGGYTQYF.

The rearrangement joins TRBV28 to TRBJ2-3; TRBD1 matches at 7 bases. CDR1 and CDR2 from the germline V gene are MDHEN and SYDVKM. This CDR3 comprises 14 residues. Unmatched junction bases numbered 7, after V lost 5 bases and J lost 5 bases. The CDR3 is CASSPWTGKDTQYF. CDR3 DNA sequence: TGTGCCAGCAGTCCCTGGACAGGCAAAGATACGCAGTATTTT. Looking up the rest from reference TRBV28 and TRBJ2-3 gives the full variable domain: DVKVTQSSRYLVKRTGEKVFLECVQDMDHENMFWYRQDPGLGLRLIYFSYDVKMKEKGDIPEGYSVSREKKERFSLILESASTNQTSMYLCASSPWTGKDTQYFGPGTRLTVL.

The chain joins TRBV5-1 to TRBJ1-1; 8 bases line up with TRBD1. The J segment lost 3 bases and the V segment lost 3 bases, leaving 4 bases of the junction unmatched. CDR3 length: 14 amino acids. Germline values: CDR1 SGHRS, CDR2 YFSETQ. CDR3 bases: TGCGCCAGCAGCTGGACAGGGAAAGACACTGAAGCTTTCTTT. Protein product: CASSWTGKDTEAFF.

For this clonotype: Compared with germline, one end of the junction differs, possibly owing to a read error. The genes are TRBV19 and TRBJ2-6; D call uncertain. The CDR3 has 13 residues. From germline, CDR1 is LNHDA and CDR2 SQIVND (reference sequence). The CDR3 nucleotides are TGTGCCAGTAGTAAGTCTGGGACCAACGTCCTGACTTTC. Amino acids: CASSKSGTNVLTF.

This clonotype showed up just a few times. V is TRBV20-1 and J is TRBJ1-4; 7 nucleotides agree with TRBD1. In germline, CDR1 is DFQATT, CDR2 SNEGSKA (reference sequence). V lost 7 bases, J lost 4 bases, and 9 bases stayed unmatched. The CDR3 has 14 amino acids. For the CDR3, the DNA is TGCAGTGTTTCCGGGGGACAGCTTAATGAAAAACTGTTTTTT. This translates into CSVSGGQLNEKLFF.